This T cell receptor (beta chain) is drawn from a study of STAT5B mutations in CD4+ large granular lymphocyte leukemia. Study results and caveats: Compared with healthy controls (2/35), patient top clones favored TRBV06 (8/27). Without putative leukemic clones, patient CD4-sorted repertoires remained more clonal than healthy CD4+ repertoires.

Some clones are missing from TCRdb's copy, which holds only in-frame ones; the method was immunoSEQ multiplex PCR. The sample carries fewer than 40,000 clones, roughly 82% recorded once. Remarks on this clone: Its antigen is currently unknown.

Healthy controls were blood donor buffy coats. Germline V gene sequence: CDR1 MNHNS, CDR2 SASEGT. The ends were cut back, 6 bases at V and 0 bases at J, with 12 bases in the middle. The CDR3 is 15 residues long. Sequencing was done on a sample of CD4+ T cells from blood buffy coats. The chain uses TRBV6-1 and TRBJ1-3, with D tentatively TRBD1 (6 bases). The receptor was derived from a human donor in good health. The CDR3 bases are TGTGCCAGCAGCCCTAAGACAGGCTCTGGAAACACCATATATTTT. Translated, it gives CASSPKTGSGNTIYF.